Reported below is one T cell receptor (beta chain). Its antigen is unknown. No much larger clone is present one base from it, and per-base qualities are unavailable. Every diabetic patient fulfilled standard classification criteria for type 1 or type 2 diabetes, and glucose and C-peptide were measured using WHO-recommended methods. Donors with other autoimmune diseases or infections within the previous four weeks were excluded. Around 10 milliliters of peripheral blood were drawn from each participant. LymphoPrep density separation was used to isolate PBMCs. The sample originates from a study of type 1 and type 2 diabetes patients listed by TCRdb under 2016. About the investigation overall: Recruited in China, the cohort was made up of some ten type 1 diabetes patients, four type 2 diabetes patients and about six nondiabetic controls. Across the study, CD4+ and CD8+ T cells were positively selected from PBMCs by means of CD4 or CD8 MicroBeads on MACS columns. Altogether, roughly 18 million paired-end reads were produced across the whole study. The study profiled TCRbeta repertoires by high-throughput sequencing to compare type 1 diabetes, type 2 diabetes and nondiabetic individuals. Type 2 diabetes patients were used as a disease comparison group for the type 1 diabetes patients. Similar V gene usage was observed when approximately 19-cycle and approximately 26-cycle amplification were compared, suggesting similar primer efficiencies and random PCR bias. Sequencing of the TCRbeta libraries was paired-end and was performed on Illumina HiSeq 2000 or MiSeq instruments.

V and J are truncated by 5 bases and 4 bases respectively, leaving an intervening sequence of 17 bases. According to the germline V gene, CDR1 reads SGHVS and CDR2 reads FQNEAQ. There are 15 amino acids in the CDR3, from cysteine to phenylalanine inclusive. The read is trimmed to its CDR3 DNA, 45 bases read in frame from base 1. Study-wide findings and limitations: Because only a limited number of T2D and control samples were sequenced, some T1D-only HECs might also be present in more T2D or control samples. High diversity was shown by type 2 diabetes repertoires, and the diversity was significantly greater than that of type 1 diabetes repertoires in both CD4+ and CD8+ T cells. Highly correlated V and J gene usage patterns were observed for type 2 diabetes and control samples, with an average of roughly 0.97 between samples. Type 2 diabetes patients had few highly-expanded CD4+ clones, median one, accounting for a median approximately 4% of reads. Age and gender were not matched between study groups, possibly biasing interpretation.

Reads for this sample came from an Illumina MiSeq. Genomic DNA from sorted T cell subsets was used as template for TCRbeta CDR3 amplification. The TCRbeta CDR3 region was amplified by multiplex PCR with 30 forward and 13 reverse primers. AMPure XP beads were used to purify the PCR products, after which a second roughly 25-cycle PCR added indices and adaptors. Libraries were gel-purified using the QIAquick Gel Extraction Kit before sequencing. The published analysis was carried out like this. Paired-end reads were merged with FLASH and aligned to IMGT V, D and J germline references using IgBLAST. Reads with less than 70% alignment identity to germline references were removed, leaving 9.5 million to 13 million reads across the study. IMGT definitions were followed to assign CDR3 boundaries, reading frame and productivity. Clones at or above 1% of reads were defined as highly-expanded clones, and diversity was measured by normalized Shannon entropy. Group differences in Shannon entropy were tested with unpaired two-tailed t-tests. In TCRdb, the public reads were trimmed at Q25 with fastp and aligned with MiXCR, with productive beta chains retained. Each CDR3 protein appears once, grouped with its most common genes and DNA. These V and J calls derive from TCRdb rather than the authors' analysis. The table for this sample lists under 300,000 distinct CDR3 sequences; around 50% of them were counted only once. The ten largest account for roughly 13% of the sample.

This clonotype was obtained from a man aged 18 to 30 with type 2 diabetes. The chain couples TRBV7-8 to TRBJ2-5; the D segment could be TRBD1, given 6 matching bases. Sequencing was performed on peripheral blood mononuclear cells (PBMCs). The CDR3 corresponds to CASSARQDLRETQYF. The sequence in DNA is TGTGCCAGCAGCGCAAGACAGGATCTGAGAGAGACCCAGTACTTC.